Presented here are 29 T cell receptor beta chains from one specimen sequenced in a study of blood T cell repertoires in COVID-19. Using immunoSEQ multiplex PCR, the repertoire was profiled, and TCRdb retains in-frame clones only, with some absent. The table includes some 83,000 clones, 85% to 90% detected once. Sequences were obtained from peripheral blood. The receptors originated from a man aged 80 or over with active or convalescent COVID-19.

V and J are TRBV27 and TRBJ1-2, with a tentative D call TRBD1 (6 bases). The V and J ends lost 6 bases and 3 bases respectively, with 11 bases between them. Germline V CDR1 and CDR2: MNHEY, SMNVEV (reference sequence). The CDR3 is made up of 13 amino acids. The CDR3 DNA sequence: TGTGCCAGCAGCCGGACAGACTACTATGGCTACACCTTC. It codes for CASSRTDYYGYTF.

The V gene is TRBV5-1, the J gene TRBJ2-3; 10 nucleotides align to TRBD1. This CDR3 is built from 16 residues. Trimming cost V 4 bases and J 2 bases; bases outside gene matches: 7. Germline lookup yields CDR1 SGHRS and CDR2 YFSETQ. The DNA of the CDR3 is TGCGCCAGCAGCCACGAGGGACAGGGGTTCACAGATACGCAGTATTTT. It codes for CASSHEGQGFTDTQYF.

The CDR3 sequence: CASSRPRQGGTEAFF. CDR3 DNA sequence: TGTGCCAGCAGCCGCCCCCGGCAGGGGGGCACTGAAGCTTTCTTT. The chain combines TRBV5-6 with TRBJ1-1; TRBD1 matches at 7 bases. V shed 4 bases and J 4 bases; nucleotides not matched to a gene: 10. Germline V gives CDR1 SGHDT, CDR2 YYEEEE. The CDR3 loop spans 15 amino acids.

This clone was seen only a few times. The chain is built from TRBV5-5 and TRBJ2-1; 10 bases match TRBD1. Germline V gene sequence: CDR1 SGHKS, CDR2 YYEKEE (reference sequence). The J segment lost 3 bases and the V segment lost 5 bases, leaving 5 bases of the junction unmatched. The CDR3 totals 15 residues. The DNA of the CDR3 is TGTGCCAGCAGGACAGGGGGCGCGAACTACAATGAGCAGTTCTTC. Translated, it gives CASRTGGANYNEQFF.

The chain links TRBV24-1 to TRBJ2-3, with 7 positions matching TRBD2. The trim removed 4 bases at V and 2 bases at J, leaving 8 bases unmatched. The CDR3 has 16 amino acids. Germline CDR1 is KGHDR and CDR2 is SFDVKD. CDR3 protein: CATSDWQGGTTDTQYF. CDR3 nucleotide sequence: TGTGCCACCAGTGACTGGCAGGGAGGGACCACAGATACGCAGTATTTT.

The V gene is TRBV5-4, the J gene TRBJ2-6; D might be TRBD2 (5 bases). The CDR3 is made up of 15 amino acids. The germline gives CDR1 SGHNT, CDR2 YYREEE (reference sequence). Trimming left V 5 bases short and J 4 bases short, with 13 bases between. CDR3: CASSFLAGGANVLTF. The DNA of the CDR3 is TGTGCCAGCAGTTTCCTAGCTGGGGGGGCCAACGTCCTGACTTTC.

This clone was found a few times. This chain links TRBV6-5 with TRBJ1-1, with TRBD1 as a possible D gene (6 bases). This CDR3 comprises 13 residues. Germline V CDR1 and CDR2: MNHEY, SVGAGI. Trimming cost V 6 bases and J 4 bases, with 12 bases left between them. The CDR3 reads CASRLQGSTEAFF. DNA of the CDR3: TGTGCCAGCAGGTTACAGGGATCCACTGAAGCTTTCTTT.

This chain connects TRBV19 to TRBJ1-3, with D possibly TRBD1 on 5 matching bases. This CDR3 region has 17 residues. Germline values: CDR1 LNHDA, CDR2 SQIVND (reference sequence). The V gene lost 1 base and the J gene lost 0 bases, with 13 bases spanning the gap. In DNA, the CDR3 is TGTGCCAGTAGTATAGCGGGTGGACAAGCCTCTGGAAACACCATATATTTT. Its protein product is CASSIAGGQASGNTIYF.

This chain joins TRBV19 and TRBJ1-6; D gene unclear. The V gene lost 3 bases and the J gene lost 10 bases, with 10 bases spanning the gap. The CDR3 is made up of 13 amino acids. The germline V gene encodes CDR1 LNHDA and CDR2 SQIVND (reference sequence). Here the CDR3 reads CASSIRSRSPLHF. The CDR3 nucleotides are TGTGCCAGTAGTATCCGGTCACGATCACCCCTCCACTTT. Full variable domain (missing parts from reference TRBV19 and TRBJ1-6): DGGITQSPKYLFRKEGQNVTLSCEQNLNHDAMYWYRQDPGQGLRLIYYSQIVNDFQKGDIAEGYSVSREKKESFPLTVTSAQKNPTAFYLCASSIRSRSPLHFGNGTRLTVT.

The V call is TRBV21-1, the J call TRBJ1-2; no DNA check was done on the table's D call, TRBD1. TRBV21-1 is flagged as a pseudogene. The CDR3 sequence is 15 residues long. This chain's CDR3 is CASSKPTGQFSGYTF. The CDR3, as DNA: TGTGCCAGCAGCAAACCCACAGGTCAGTTTTCTGGCTACACCTTC.

The V and J genes are TRBV18 and TRBJ1-1, with D possibly matching TRBD1 (6 bases). Germline loops: CDR1 KGHSH, CDR2 LQKENI. The CDR3 has 13 amino acids. Trimming cost V 5 bases and J 3 bases, with 10 bases left between them. Here the CDR3 DNA reads TGTGCCAGCTCAAGGGACATCTACACTGAAGCTTTCTTT. As protein: CASSRDIYTEAFF.

This sequence joins TRBV5-1 and TRBJ2-3; D perhaps matches TRBD2 (5 bases). CDR3 length: 14 residues. Between the trimmed V and J ends, which lost 0 bases and 2 bases, there was a span of 7 bases. Germline V CDR1 and CDR2: SGHRS, YFSETQ. This chain's CDR3 is CASSLEGLTDTQYF. CDR3 in DNA: TGCGCCAGCAGCTTGGAAGGACTCACAGATACGCAGTATTTT.

The J gene is TRBJ2-5, the V gene TRBV10-3, with D maybe TRBD2 (5 bases). There are 13 residues in the CDR3. Trimming shortened V by 3 bases and J by 5 bases, and 10 bases separated the two germline ends. CDR1 is ENHRY, CDR2 SYGVKD, per germline. The CDR3 protein is CAISDTSRETQYF. The CDR3 nucleotides are TGTGCCATCAGTGACACTAGTAGGGAGACCCAGTACTTC.

This clone was seen a single time. The V call is TRBV28, the J call TRBJ1-5; D gene ambiguous. Germline V gives CDR1 MDHEN, CDR2 SYDVKM. V was shortened by 3 bases and J by 4 bases, with 10 bases between the two germline ends. The CDR3 runs to 14 residues. In DNA form, the CDR3 reads TGTGCCAGCAGTTTGGTCCAGAGGAATCAGCCCCAGCATTTT. Translated, it gives CASSLVQRNQPQHF. Full variable domain (remainder filled in from reference TRBV28 and TRBJ1-5): DVKVTQSSRYLVKRTGEKVFLECVQDMDHENMFWYRQDPGLGLRLIYFSYDVKMKEKGDIPEGYSVSREKKERFSLILESASTNQTSMYLCASSLVQRNQPQHFGDGTRLSIL.

The chain has TRBV7-9 and TRBJ1-1; D not certain. Germline V CDR1 and CDR2: SEHNR, FQNEAQ (reference sequence). The length of the CDR3 is 13 residues. Trimming took 6 bases from V and 2 from J, leaving 10 bases between them. The CDR3 reads CASRKTLNTEAFF. DNA for the CDR3: TGTGCCAGCAGAAAGACACTTAACACTGAAGCTTTCTTT.

The rearrangement links TRBV28 to TRBJ2-7; D gene uncertain. V gave up 3 bases and J gave up 1 base, with 10 bases separating them. CDR1 is MDHEN, CDR2 SYDVKM, per germline. CDR3 size: 14 residues. The CDR3 bases are TGTGCCAGCAGTTTCGGCGGAGCTTCCTACGAGCAGTACGTC. The encoded protein is CASSFGGASYEQYV.

The CDR3 here is CASSLVGLAGPQFF. The DNA of the CDR3 is TGTGCCAGCAGCTTAGTGGGACTAGCGGGGCCGCAGTTCTTC. This chain joins TRBV11-3 and TRBJ2-1; 13 bases agree with TRBD2. The CDR3 sequence is 14 residues long. With 1 base clipped from V and 12 bases from J, the junction kept 3 bases outside the gene matches. Germline-derived CDR1 and CDR2 are SGHNT and YENEEA.

The chain couples TRBV18 to TRBJ1-1, with D uncertain. This CDR3 has 14 residues. Trimming took 1 base from V and 0 from J, leaving 6 bases between them. CDR1 and CDR2 (germline): KGHSH, LQKENI. CDR3 DNA: TGTGCCAGCTCACCACAGAGTATGAACACTGAAGCTTTCTTT. It yields the protein CASSPQSMNTEAFF.

The rearrangement joins TRBV7-2 to TRBJ1-2; 7 positions agree with TRBD1. The CDR3 extends over 13 amino acids. CDR1 and CDR2 (germline): SGHTA, FQGNSA. V was pared by 5 bases and J by 10 bases, with 10 bases of the junction left unmatched. CDR3 region: CASSPGQLWDYTF. The CDR3 coding sequence is TGTGCCAGCAGCCCGGGACAGCTATGGGACTACACCTTC. The whole variable domain, remainder taken from reference TRBV7-2 and TRBJ1-2, is GAGVSQSPSNKVTEKGKDVELRCDPISGHTALYWYRQSLGQGLEFLIYFQGNSAPDKSGLPSDRFSAERTGGSVSTLTIQRTQQEDSAVYLCASSPGQLWDYTFGSGTRLTVV.

The CDR3 DNA reads TGCAGCGTCCTCACAGGGGGCTATGGCTACACCTTC. Protein product: CSVLTGGYGYTF. V is TRBV29-1 and J is TRBJ1-2, with 8 nucleotides matching TRBD1. V lost 6 bases, J lost 4 bases, and 4 bases stayed unmatched. This CDR3 has 12 residues. Germline CDR1 SQVTM, CDR2 ANQGSEA.

CDR3 nucleotides: TGTGCCACCAGTGGTACAAATCAGCCCCAGCATTTT. Its protein is CATSGTNQPQHF. This chain connects TRBV24-1 to TRBJ1-5; D ambiguous. Looked up from germline, CDR1 is KGHDR and CDR2 is SFDVKD. V gave up 5 bases and J gave up 4 bases, with 5 bases separating them. The CDR3 contains 12 residues.

The chain has TRBV2 and TRBJ1-1; tentatively, D is TRBD1 (5 bases). This CDR3 is built from 13 residues. Trimming cost V 0 bases and J 4 bases, with 6 bases left between them. The germline CDR1 and CDR2 sequences are SNHLY and FYNNEI. In nucleotides, the CDR3 is TGTGCCAGCAGTGAAGCAGGGGTCACTGAAGCTTTCTTT. It specifies CASSEAGVTEAFF.

V gene TRBV14 combines with J gene TRBJ1-4; TRBD1 aligns across 8 bases. Germline lookup yields CDR1 SGHDN and CDR2 FVKESK. This CDR3 has 15 amino acids. With V trimmed by 4 bases and J by 7 bases, 8 bases remained unmatched. For the CDR3, the DNA is TGTGCCAGCAGCCGGAGGGGACAGGTCGGTGAAAAACTGTTTTTT. Residues: CASSRRGQVGEKLFF.

The chain is built from TRBV11-1 and TRBJ2-2; TRBD2 matches at 12 bases. V dropped 5 bases and J dropped 2; count of bases not matched to a gene: 0. The CDR3 runs 15 residues. The germline V gene encodes CDR1 SGHAT and CDR2 FQDESV (reference sequence). CDR3 residues: CASSGLAGNTGELFF. Written as DNA, the CDR3 is TGTGCCAGCAGCGGACTAGCGGGAAACACCGGGGAGCTGTTTTTT.

The chain recombines TRBV6-4 with TRBJ1-1; D gene uncertain. The ends were cut back, 4 bases at V and 3 bases at J, with 12 bases in the middle. The CDR3 runs to 14 residues. Germline-derived CDR1 and CDR2 are MRHNA and SNTAGT. DNA for the CDR3: TGTGCCAGCAGTGTACTTCACGGGTACACTGAAGCTTTCTTT. Translated: CASSVLHGYTEAFF.

The chain uses TRBV11-2 and TRBJ2-3, with D hard to call. V gave up 0 bases and J gave up 0 bases, with 7 bases separating them. Germline CDR1 is SGHAT and CDR2 is FQNNGV. CDR3 size: 15 residues. The CDR3 protein is CASSLDGQSTDTQYF. For the CDR3, the DNA is TGTGCCAGCAGCTTAGATGGCCAGAGCACAGATACGCAGTATTTT.

The V gene is TRBV6-5, the J gene TRBJ2-2; D uncertain. The germline CDR1 and CDR2 sequences are MNHEY and SVGAGI. V lost 6 bases and J lost 6, with 11 bases in between. The CDR3 consists of 13 residues. The CDR3 region has the DNA TGTGCCAGCAGCGAGGATCGGGCCGGGGAGCTGTTTTTT. Protein product: CASSEDRAGELFF.

The chain is built from TRBV19 and TRBJ2-3; D is perhaps TRBD1 (5 bases). The CDR3 is 15 amino acids. V lost 4 bases, J lost 2 bases, and 13 bases lay in between. CDR1 and CDR2 from the germline V gene are LNHDA and SQIVND (reference sequence). CDR3 coding DNA: TGTGCCAGTAGTACTCAGGGTAAACTCACAGATACGCAGTATTTT. Its protein product is CASSTQGKLTDTQYF.

This chain links TRBV6-6 with TRBJ1-2; 9 bases match TRBD1. The CDR3 length is 15 residues. The trim removed 4 bases at V and 10 bases at J, leaving 13 bases unmatched. Germline CDR1 and CDR2: MNHNY and SVGAGI (reference sequence). The CDR3 loop is CASSSSGQGVWDYTF. CDR3 bases: TGTGCCAGCAGTTCCTCGGGACAGGGCGTTTGGGACTACACCTTC.